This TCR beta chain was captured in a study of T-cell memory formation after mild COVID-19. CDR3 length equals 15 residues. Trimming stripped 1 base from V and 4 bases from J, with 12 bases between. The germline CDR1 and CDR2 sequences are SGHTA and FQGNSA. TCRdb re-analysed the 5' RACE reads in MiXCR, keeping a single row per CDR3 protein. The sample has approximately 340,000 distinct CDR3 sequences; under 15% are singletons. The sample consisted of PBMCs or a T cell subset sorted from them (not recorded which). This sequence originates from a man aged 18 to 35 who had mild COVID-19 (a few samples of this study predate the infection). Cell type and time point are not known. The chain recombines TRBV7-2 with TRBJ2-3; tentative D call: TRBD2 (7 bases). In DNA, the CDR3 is TGTGCCAGCAGCTTAGTCTCGGGGGGCCCAGATACGCAGTATTTT. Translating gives CASSLVSGGPDTQYF.